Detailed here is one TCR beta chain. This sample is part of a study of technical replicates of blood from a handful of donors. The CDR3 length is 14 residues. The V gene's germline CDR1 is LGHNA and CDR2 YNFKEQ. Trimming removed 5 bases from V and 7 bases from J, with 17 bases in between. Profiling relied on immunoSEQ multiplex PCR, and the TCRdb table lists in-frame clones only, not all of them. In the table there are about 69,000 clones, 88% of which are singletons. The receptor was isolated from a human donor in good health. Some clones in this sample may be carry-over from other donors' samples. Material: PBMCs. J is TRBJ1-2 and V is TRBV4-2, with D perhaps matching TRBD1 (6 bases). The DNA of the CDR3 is TGTGCCAGCAGCACCCGGACAGTCGATGGTGGCTACACCTTC. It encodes CASSTRTVDGGYTF.